This TCR beta chain was profiled in a study of T cell responses to AZD1222 COVID-19 vaccine. Remarks on this clone: What it recognizes is unknown.

Study-wide results and caveats: Among the donors, most were white British and more were female, and clonal diversity was possibly underestimated. Repertoire sampling was restricted to post-peak T cell response timepoints. Dominant at 160-218 and 743-854, vaccine-associated CD4 TCRs also spanned spike.

Some second doses came at about 4 weeks and others at about 12 weeks; these were pooled. The CDR3 spans 14 residues. Looked up from germline, CDR1 is MNHEY and CDR2 is SVGAGI. Unmatched junction bases numbered 3, after V lost 6 bases and J lost 8 bases. Data came from immunoSEQ multiplex PCR; TCRdb stores just in-frame clones and leaves some out. The sample shows some 170,000 clones, over 75% of them seen only once. This material consisted of peripheral blood, taken 28 days after the second AZD1222 dose. This rearrangement joins TRBV6-5 to TRBJ2-1; 14 nucleotides line up with TRBD2. The TCR originated in an adult who received the AZD1222 COVID-19 vaccine. The CDR3 DNA reads TGTGCCAGCAGCCTGGGACTAGCGGGGGATGAGCAGTTCTTC. It translates to CASSLGLAGDEQFF.